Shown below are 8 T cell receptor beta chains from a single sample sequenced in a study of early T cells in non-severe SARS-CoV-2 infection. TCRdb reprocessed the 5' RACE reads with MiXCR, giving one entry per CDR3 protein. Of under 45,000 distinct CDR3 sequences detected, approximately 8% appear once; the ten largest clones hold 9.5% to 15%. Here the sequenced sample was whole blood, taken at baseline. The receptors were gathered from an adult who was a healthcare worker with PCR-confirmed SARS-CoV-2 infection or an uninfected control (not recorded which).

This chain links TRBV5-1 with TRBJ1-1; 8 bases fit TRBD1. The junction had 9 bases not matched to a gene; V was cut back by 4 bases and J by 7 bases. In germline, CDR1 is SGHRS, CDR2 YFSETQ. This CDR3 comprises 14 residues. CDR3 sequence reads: CASSPLQGADEAFF. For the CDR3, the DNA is TGCGCCAGCAGCCCGTTGCAGGGGGCAGATGAAGCTTTCTTT.

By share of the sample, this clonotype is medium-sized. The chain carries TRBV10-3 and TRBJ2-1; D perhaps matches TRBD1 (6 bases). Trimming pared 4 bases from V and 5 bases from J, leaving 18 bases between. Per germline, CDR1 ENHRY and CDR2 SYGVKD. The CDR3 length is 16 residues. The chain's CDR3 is CAISARDGQSDNEQFF. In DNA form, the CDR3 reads TGTGCCATCAGTGCTAGAGACGGACAGAGCGACAATGAGCAGTTCTTC.

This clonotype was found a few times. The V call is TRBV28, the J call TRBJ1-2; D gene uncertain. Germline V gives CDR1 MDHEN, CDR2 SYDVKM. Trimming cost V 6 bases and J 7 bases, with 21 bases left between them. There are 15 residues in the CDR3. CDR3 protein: CASSRTSTGNAGYTF. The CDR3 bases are TGTGCCAGCAGCCGTACCTCCACGGGGAATGCTGGCTACACCTTC.

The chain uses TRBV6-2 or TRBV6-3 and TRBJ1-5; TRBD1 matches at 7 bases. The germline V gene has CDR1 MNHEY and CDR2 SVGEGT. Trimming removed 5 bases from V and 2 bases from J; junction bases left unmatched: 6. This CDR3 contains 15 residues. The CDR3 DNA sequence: TGTGCCAGCAGTCGGGACAGTTGGGGCAATCAGCCCCAGCATTTT. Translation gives CASSRDSWGNQPQHF.

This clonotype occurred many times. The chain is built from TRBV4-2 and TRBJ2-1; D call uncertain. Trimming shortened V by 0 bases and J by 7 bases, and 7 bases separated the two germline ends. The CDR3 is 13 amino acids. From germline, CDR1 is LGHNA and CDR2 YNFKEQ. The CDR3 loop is CASSQEGENEQFF. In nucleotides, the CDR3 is TGTGCCAGCAGCCAAGAAGGAGAGAATGAGCAGTTCTTC.

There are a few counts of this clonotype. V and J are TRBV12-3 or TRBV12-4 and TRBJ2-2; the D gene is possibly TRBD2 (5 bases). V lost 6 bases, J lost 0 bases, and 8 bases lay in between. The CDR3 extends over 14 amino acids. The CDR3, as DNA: TGTGCCAGCAGAAGGACTGCGAACACCGGGGAGCTGTTTTTT. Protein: CASRRTANTGELFF.

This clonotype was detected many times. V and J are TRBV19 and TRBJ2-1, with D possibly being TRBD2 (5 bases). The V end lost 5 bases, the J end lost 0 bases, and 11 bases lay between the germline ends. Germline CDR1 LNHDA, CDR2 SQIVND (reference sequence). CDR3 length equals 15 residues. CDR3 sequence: CASSALASSYNEQFF. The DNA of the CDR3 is TGTGCCAGTAGTGCCTTAGCGAGCTCCTACAATGAGCAGTTCTTC.

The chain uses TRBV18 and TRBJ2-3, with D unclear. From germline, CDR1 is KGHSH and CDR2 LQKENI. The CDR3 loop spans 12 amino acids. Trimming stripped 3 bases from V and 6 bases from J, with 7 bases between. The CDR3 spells CASSPAPDTQYF. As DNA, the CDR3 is TGTGCCAGCTCACCGGCTCCCGATACGCAGTATTTT.